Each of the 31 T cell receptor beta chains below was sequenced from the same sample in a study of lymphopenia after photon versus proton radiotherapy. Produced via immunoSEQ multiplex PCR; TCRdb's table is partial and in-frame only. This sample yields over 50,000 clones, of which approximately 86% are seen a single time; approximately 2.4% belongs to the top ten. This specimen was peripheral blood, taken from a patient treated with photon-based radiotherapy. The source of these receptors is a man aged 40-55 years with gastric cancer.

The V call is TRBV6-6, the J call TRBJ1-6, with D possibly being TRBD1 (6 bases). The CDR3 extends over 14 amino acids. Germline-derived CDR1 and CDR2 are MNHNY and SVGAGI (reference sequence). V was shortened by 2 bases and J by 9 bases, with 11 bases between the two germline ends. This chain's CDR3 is CASSYGQSPSPLHF. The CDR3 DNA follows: TGTGCCAGCAGTTACGGACAGTCTCCTTCACCCCTCCACTTT.

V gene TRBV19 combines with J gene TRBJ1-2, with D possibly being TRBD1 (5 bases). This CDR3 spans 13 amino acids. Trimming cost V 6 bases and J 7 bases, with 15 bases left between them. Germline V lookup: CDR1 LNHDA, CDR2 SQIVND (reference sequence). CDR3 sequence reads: CASSKEGASGYTF. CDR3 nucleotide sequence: TGTGCCAGTAGCAAGGAAGGGGCGAGTGGCTACACCTTC.

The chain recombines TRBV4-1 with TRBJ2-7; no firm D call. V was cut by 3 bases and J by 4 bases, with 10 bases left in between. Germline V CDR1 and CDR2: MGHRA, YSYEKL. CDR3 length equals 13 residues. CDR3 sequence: CASSQALRYEQYF. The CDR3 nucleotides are TGCGCCAGCAGCCAGGCACTTAGGTACGAGCAGTACTTC.

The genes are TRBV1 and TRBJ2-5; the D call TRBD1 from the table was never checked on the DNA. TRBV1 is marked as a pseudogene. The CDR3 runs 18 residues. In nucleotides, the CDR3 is TGCACCAGCAGCCAAGACCTAGGGATCAGACAGGGCCAAGAGACCCAGTACTTC. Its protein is CTSSQDLGIRQGQETQYF.

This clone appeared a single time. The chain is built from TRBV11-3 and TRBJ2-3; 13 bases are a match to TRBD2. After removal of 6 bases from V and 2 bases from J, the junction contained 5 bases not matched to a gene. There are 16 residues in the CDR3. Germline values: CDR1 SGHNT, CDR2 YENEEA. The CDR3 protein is CASSKTSGGFTDTQYF. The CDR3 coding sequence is TGTGCCAGCAGTAAGACTAGCGGGGGGTTCACAGATACGCAGTATTTT. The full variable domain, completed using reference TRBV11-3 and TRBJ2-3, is EAGVVQSPRYKIIEKKQPVAFWCNPISGHNTLYWYLQNLGQGPELLIRYENEEAVDDSQLPKDRFSAERLKGVDSTLKIQPAELGDSAVYLCASSKTSGGFTDTQYFGPGTRLTVL.

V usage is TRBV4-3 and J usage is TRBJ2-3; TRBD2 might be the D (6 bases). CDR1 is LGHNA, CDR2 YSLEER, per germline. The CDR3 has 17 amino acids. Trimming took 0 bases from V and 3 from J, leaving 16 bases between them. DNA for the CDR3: TGCGCCAGCAGCCAAGAAGTCGGAGGGTCAGGTACAGATACGCAGTATTTT. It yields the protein CASSQEVGGSGTDTQYF.

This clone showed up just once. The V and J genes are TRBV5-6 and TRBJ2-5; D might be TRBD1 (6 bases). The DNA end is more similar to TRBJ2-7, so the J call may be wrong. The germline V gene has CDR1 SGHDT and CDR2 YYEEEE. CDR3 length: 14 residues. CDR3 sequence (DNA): TGTGCCAGCAGGTCGTCCGGGACATCCTACGAGCAGTACTTC. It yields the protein CASRSSGTSYEQYF.

CDR3 sequence: CASSQRRSLANQETQYF. The CDR3, as DNA: TGTGCCAGCAGCCAAAGAAGATCCCTAGCGAACCAAGAGACCCAGTACTTC. The V and J genes are TRBV14 and TRBJ2-5; TRBD2 is a possible D gene (6 bases). Germline CDR1 SGHDN, CDR2 FVKESK. There are 17 residues in the CDR3. V lost 2 bases to trimming and J lost 0 bases, with 16 bases between them.

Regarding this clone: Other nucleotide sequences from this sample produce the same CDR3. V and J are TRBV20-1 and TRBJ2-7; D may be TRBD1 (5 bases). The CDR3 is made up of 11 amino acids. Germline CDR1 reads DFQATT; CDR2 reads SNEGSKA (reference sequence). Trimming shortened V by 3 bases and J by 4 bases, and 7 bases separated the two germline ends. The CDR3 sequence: CSASRGYEQYF. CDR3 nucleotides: TGCAGTGCTAGTAGGGGATACGAGCAGTACTTC.

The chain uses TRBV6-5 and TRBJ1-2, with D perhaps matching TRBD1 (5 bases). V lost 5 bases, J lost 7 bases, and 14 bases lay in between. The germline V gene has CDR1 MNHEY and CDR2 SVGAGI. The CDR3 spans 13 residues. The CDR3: CASSRDRGGGYTF. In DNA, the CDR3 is TGTGCCAGCAGTAGGGACCGGGGTGGTGGCTACACCTTC.

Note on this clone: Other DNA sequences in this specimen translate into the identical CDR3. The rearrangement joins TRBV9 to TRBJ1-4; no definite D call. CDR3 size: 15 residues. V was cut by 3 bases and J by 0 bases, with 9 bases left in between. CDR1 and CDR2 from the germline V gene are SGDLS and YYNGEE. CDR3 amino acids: CASSARGSTNEKLFF. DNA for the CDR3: TGTGCCAGCAGCGCCCGTGGATCAACTAATGAAAAACTGTTTTTT.

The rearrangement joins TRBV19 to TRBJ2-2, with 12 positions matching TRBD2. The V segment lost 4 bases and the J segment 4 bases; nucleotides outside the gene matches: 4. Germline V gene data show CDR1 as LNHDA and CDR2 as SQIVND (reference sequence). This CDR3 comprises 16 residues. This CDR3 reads CASSTLAGGPTGELFF. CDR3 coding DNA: TGTGCCAGTAGTACCCTAGCGGGGGGGCCCACCGGGGAGCTGTTTTTT.

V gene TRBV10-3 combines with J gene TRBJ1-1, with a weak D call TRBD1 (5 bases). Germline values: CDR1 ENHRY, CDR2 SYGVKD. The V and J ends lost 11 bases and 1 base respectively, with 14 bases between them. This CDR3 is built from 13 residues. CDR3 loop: CAHSAGGNTEAFF. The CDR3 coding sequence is TGTGCCCATAGTGCGGGGGGGAACACTGAAGCTTTCTTT.

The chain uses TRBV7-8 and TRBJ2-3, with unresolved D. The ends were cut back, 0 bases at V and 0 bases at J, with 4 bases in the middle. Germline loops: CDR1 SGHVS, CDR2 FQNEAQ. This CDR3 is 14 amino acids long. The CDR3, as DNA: TGTGCCAGCAGCTTAGCCAGTAGCACAGATACGCAGTATTTT. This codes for CASSLASSTDTQYF.

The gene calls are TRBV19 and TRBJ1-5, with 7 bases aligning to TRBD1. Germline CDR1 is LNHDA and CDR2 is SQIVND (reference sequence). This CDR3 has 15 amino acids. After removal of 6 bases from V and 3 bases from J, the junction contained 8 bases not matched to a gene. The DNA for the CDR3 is TGTGCCAGTAGGAAAGACAGGGTGAACAATCAGCCCCAGCATTTT. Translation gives CASRKDRVNNQPQHF.

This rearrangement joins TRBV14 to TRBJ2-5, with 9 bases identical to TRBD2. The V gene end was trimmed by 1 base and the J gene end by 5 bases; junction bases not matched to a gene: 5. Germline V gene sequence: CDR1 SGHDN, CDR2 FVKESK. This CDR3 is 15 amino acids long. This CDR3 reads CASSQVLAGYETQYF. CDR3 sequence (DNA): TGTGCCAGCAGCCAAGTCCTAGCGGGGTACGAGACCCAGTACTTC.

CDR3: CAWSVVGRRNTIYF. The DNA of the CDR3 is TGTGCCTGGAGTGTAGTAGGTCGGCGAAACACCATATATTTT. The chain recombines TRBV30 with TRBJ1-3; D ambiguous. The V and J ends lost 0 bases and 5 bases respectively, with 11 bases between them. This CDR3 spans 14 amino acids. Germline V gives CDR1 GTSNPN, CDR2 SVGIG (reference sequence).

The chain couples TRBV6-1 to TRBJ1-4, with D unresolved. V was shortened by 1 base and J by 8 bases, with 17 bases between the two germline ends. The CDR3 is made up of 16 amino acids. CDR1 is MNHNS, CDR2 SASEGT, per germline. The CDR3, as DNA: TGTGCCAGCAGTGAAGTCCGCGGTAAGGCACGGGAAAAACTGTTTTTT. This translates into CASSEVRGKAREKLFF.

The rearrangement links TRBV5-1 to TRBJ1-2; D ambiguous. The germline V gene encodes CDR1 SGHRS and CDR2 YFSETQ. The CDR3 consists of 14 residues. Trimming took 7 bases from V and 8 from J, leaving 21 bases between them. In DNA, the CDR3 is TGCGCCAGCGGCTGGGGAGGAGGGAAACACGGCTACACCTTC. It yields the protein CASGWGGGKHGYTF.

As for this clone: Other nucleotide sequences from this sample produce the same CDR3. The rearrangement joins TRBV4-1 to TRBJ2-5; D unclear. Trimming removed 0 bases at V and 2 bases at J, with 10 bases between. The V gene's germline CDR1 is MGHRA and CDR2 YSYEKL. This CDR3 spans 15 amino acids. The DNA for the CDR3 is TGCGCCAGCAGCCAAGATTTGGTGCGGCAAGAGACCCAGTACTTC. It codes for CASSQDLVRQETQYF.

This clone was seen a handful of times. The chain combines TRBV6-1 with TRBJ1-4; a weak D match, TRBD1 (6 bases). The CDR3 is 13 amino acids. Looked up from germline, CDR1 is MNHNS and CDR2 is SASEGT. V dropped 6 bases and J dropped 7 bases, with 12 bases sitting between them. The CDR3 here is CASSHRVGEKLFF. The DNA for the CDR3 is TGTGCCAGCAGCCACAGGGTAGGTGAAAAACTGTTTTTT.

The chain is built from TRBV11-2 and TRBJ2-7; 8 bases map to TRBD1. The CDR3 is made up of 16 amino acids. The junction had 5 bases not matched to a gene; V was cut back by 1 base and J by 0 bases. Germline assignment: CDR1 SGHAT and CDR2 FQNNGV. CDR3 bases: TGTGCCAGCAGCTTAGCCGTACAGGGGGGCTCCTACGAGCAGTACTTC. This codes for CASSLAVQGGSYEQYF.

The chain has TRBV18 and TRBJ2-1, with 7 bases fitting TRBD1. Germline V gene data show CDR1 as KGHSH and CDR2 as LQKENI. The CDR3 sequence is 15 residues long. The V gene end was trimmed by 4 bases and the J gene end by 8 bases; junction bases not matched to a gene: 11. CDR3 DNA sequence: TGTGCCAGCTCACTACGGGACAGTTTTGCGGATGAGCAGTTCTTC. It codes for CASSLRDSFADEQFF.

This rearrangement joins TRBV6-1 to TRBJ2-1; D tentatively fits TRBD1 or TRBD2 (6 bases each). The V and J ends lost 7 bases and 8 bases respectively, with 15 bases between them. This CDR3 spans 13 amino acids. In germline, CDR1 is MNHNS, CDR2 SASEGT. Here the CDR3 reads CASTGGRGDEQFF. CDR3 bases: TGTGCCAGCACCGGGGGCAGGGGCGATGAGCAGTTCTTC.

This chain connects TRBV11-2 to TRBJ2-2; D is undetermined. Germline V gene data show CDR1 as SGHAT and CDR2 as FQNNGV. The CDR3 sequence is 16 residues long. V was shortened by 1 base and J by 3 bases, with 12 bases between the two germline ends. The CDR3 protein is CASSLVWTPDTGELFF. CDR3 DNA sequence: TGTGCCAGCAGCTTAGTTTGGACCCCCGACACCGGGGAGCTGTTTTTT.

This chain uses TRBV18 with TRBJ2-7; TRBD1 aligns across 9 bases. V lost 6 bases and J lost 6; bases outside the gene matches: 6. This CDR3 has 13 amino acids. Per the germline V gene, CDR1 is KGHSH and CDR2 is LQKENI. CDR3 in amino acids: CASSPGQGGEQYF. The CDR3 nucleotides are TGTGCCAGCTCCCCGGGACAGGGCGGCGAGCAGTACTTC.

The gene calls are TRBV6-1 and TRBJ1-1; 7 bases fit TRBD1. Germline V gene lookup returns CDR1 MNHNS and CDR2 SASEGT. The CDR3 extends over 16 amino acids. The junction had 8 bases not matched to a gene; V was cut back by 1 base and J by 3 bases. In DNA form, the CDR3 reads TGTGCCAGCAGTGAAGGTGAGGGGGCCGGGGACACTGAAGCTTTCTTT. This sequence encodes CASSEGEGAGDTEAFF.

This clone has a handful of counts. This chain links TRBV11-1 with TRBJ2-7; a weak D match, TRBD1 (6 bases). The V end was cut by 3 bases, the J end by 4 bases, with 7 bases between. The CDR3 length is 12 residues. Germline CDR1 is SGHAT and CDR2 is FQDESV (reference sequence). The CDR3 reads CASSLDRYEQYF. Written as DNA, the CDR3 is TGTGCCAGCAGCTTGGACAGATACGAGCAGTACTTC. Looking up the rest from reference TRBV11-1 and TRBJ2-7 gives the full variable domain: EAEVAQSPRYKITEKSQAVAFWCDPISGHATLYWYRQILGQGPELLVQFQDESVVDDSQLPKDRFSAERLKGVDSTLKIQPAELGDSAMYLCASSLDRYEQYFGPGTRLTVT.

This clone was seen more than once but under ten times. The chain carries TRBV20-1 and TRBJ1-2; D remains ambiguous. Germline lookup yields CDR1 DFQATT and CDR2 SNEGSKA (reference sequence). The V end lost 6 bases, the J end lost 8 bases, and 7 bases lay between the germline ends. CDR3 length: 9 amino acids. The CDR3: CSAPDGYTF. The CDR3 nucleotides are TGCAGTGCACCTGACGGCTACACCTTC.

CDR3: CASSSGPGTGNNEQFF. The CDR3 DNA sequence: TGCGCCAGCAGCTCCGGCCCCGGGACAGGCAACAATGAGCAGTTCTTC. The J gene is TRBJ2-1, the V gene TRBV5-1, with 8 nucleotides matching TRBD1. Germline V CDR1 and CDR2: SGHRS, YFSETQ. V shed 3 bases, J shed 5 bases, and the junction held 10 bases outside the gene matches. This CDR3 comprises 16 residues.

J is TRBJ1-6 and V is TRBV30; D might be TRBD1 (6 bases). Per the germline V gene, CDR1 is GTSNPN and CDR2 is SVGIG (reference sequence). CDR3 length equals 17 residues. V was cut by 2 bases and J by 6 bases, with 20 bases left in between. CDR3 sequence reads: CAWSLAWQGLVNSPLHF. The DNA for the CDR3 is TGTGCCTGGAGTCTAGCCTGGCAGGGGCTTGTTAATTCACCCCTCCACTTT.